The clone carrying this T cell receptor (beta chain) was detected a few times. Its target is unknown. The sample comes from a study of T-cell reconstitution after alpha-beta-depleted transplantation in children. Study-wide results and caveats: Diversity and T-cell counts at one year after transplant derived mostly from new T cells. The high TCRbeta diversity at day 60 in some patients came from surviving recipient T cells and thymic progenitors. Roughly two months post-transplant, alpha-beta T cells reportedly originated from several hundred graft clones that had expanded.

The authors prepared the TCRbeta library with unique molecular identifiers. From the PCR reads, TCRdb called clonotypes with MiXCR, one entry per CDR3 protein. The table lists about 870,000 distinct CDR3 sequences, approximately 15% of them singletons. Germline loops: CDR1 SGHRS, CDR2 YFSETQ. This CDR3 is built from 15 residues. V was clipped by 2 bases and J by 7 bases; unmatched bases: 8. This TCR was recovered from a male patient younger than 18 who had a stem cell transplant for acute lymphoblastic leukemia, so the T cells may come from the graft donor. The V gene is TRBV5-1, the J gene TRBJ2-1; 8 bases align to TRBD2. This material consisted of PBMCs, mostly from graft donor cells, taken 360 days after TCRalphabeta/CD19-depleted stem cell transplant. The CDR3 nucleotides read TGCGCCAGCAGCTTCCCGGGACTAGGATTGAATGAGCAGTTCTTC. This encodes CASSFPGLGLNEQFF.